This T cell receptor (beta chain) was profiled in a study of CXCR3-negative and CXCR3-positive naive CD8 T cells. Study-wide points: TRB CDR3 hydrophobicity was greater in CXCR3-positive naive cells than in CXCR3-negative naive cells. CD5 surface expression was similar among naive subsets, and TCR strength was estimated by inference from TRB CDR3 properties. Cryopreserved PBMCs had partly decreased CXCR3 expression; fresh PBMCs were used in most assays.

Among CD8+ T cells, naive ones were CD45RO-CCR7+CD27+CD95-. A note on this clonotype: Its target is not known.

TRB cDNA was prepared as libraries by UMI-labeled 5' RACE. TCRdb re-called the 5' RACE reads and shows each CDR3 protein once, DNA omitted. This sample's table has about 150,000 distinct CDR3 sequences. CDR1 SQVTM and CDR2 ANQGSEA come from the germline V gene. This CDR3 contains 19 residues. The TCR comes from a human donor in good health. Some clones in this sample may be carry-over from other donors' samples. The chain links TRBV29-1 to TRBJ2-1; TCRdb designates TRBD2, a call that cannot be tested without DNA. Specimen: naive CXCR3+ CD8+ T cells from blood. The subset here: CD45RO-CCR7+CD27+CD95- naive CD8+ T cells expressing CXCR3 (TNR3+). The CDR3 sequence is CSVEVGLVFRPGTYNEQFF.